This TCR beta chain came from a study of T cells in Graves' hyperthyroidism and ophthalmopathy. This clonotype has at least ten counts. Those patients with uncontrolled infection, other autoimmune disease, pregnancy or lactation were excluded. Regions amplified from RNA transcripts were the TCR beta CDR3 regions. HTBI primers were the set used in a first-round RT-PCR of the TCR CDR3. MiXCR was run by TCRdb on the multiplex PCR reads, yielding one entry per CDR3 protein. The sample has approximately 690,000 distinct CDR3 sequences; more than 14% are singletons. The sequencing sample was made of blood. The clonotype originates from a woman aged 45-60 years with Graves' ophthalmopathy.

The CDR3 DNA sequence: TGTGCCAGCAGTCCGGACAGGGGGTTTTCTGGCTACACCTTC. Protein product: CASSPDRGFSGYTF. The chain employs TRBV27 and TRBJ1-2; TRBD1 matches 10 bases. After removal of 5 bases from V and 7 bases from J, the junction contained 7 bases not matched to a gene. Per the germline V gene, CDR1 is MNHEY and CDR2 is SMNVEV (reference sequence). The CDR3 has 14 residues.